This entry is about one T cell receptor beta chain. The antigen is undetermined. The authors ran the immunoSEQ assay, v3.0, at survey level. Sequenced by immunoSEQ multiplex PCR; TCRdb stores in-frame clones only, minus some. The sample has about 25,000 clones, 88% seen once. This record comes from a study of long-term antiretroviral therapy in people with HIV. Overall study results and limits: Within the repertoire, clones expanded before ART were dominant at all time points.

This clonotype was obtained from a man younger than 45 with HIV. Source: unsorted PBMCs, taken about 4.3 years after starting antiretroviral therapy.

DNA for the CDR3: TGCAGCGTTGACGGTCTCCGGGACCCCTGGCACAATGAGCAGTTCTTC. Its protein product is CSVDGLRDPWHNEQFF. The chain employs TRBV29-1 and TRBJ2-1, with D perhaps assigned TRBD1 or TRBD2 (5 bases each). Germline-derived CDR1 and CDR2 are SQVTM and ANQGSEA. The CDR3 has 16 amino acids. V dropped 3 bases and J dropped 5 bases, with 20 bases sitting between them.